The 9 T cell receptor beta chains listed next were all sequenced from one sample in a study of CD8 T cells in ankylosing spondylitis. Study-level results: Apparently characteristic of ankylosing spondylitis blood was a TCR beta motif (about 8 highly homologous variants).

TCRdb ran MiXCR on the 5' RACE reads and lists one entry per CDR3 protein. The table includes around 91,000 distinct CDR3 sequences, around 8.5% detected once. Their antigens are not known. What was sequenced was blood, either unsorted or a sorted T cell fraction (not recorded which). All receptors derive from a male donor with ankylosing spondylitis.

This clonotype was detected many times. This chain connects TRBV7-9 to TRBJ2-2; no reliable D call. The CDR3 sequence is 14 residues long. The germline V and J ends were trimmed by 9 bases and 1 base, with 12 bases remaining between them. The germline CDR1 and CDR2 sequences are SEHNR and FQNEAQ (reference sequence). CDR3 amino acids: CASYSTVNTGELFF. The CDR3 bases are TGTGCCAGTTATTCGACGGTGAACACCGGGGAGCTGTTTTTT. The complete variable domain, with remaining parts taken from reference TRBV7-9 and TRBJ2-2, reads DTGVSQNPRHKITKRGQNVTFRCDPISEHNRLYWYRQTLGQGPEFLTYFQNEAQLEKSRLLSDRFSAERPKGSFSTLEIQRTEQGDSAMYLCASYSTVNTGELFFGEGSRLTVL.

Ten or more counts support this clonotype. The V call is TRBV12-3 or TRBV12-4, the J call TRBJ2-1; maybe TRBD2 (6 bases). The CDR3 is 13 amino acids. V was shortened by 8 bases and J by 4 bases, with 12 bases between the two germline ends. In DNA form, the CDR3 reads TGTGCCAGCGGATTGGGGGGTTACAATGAGCAGTTCTTC. Translated: CASGLGGYNEQFF.

This clonotype was counted between two and nine times. This chain uses TRBV30 with TRBJ2-3; D unresolved. The germline V gene encodes CDR1 GTSNPN and CDR2 SVGIG (reference sequence). The CDR3 is made up of 13 amino acids. Trimming removed 3 bases from V and 2 bases from J, with 9 bases in between. As DNA, the CDR3 is TGTGCCTGGAGCGAGTATAACACAGATACGCAGTATTTT. Protein sequence: CAWSEYNTDTQYF.

At least ten counts were recorded for this clonotype. The V and J genes are TRBV28 and TRBJ1-1, with D possibly matching TRBD1 (5 bases). Trimming took 6 bases from V and 4 from J, leaving 12 bases between them. This CDR3 region has 13 residues. The germline gives CDR1 MDHEN, CDR2 SYDVKM. This chain's CDR3 is CASRVQGLTEAFF. The DNA of the CDR3 is TGTGCCAGCAGGGTTCAGGGCCTCACTGAAGCTTTCTTT.

V gene TRBV6-1 combines with J gene TRBJ2-7; D not certain. The V gene's germline CDR1 is MNHNS and CDR2 SASEGT. The CDR3 sequence is 13 residues long. V lost 2 bases to trimming and J lost 4 bases, with 9 bases between them. CDR3: CASSESAAYEQYV. The CDR3 region has the DNA TGTGCCAGCAGTGAATCTGCGGCTTACGAGCAGTACGTC.

This clonotype came up many times. This sequence joins TRBV6-4 and TRBJ2-1, with 9 bases that match TRBD2. Germline V gene sequence: CDR1 MRHNA, CDR2 SNTAGT. This CDR3 contains 15 residues. With V trimmed by 3 bases and J by 3 bases, 3 bases remained unmatched. This CDR3 reads CASSEETSGYNEQFF. The CDR3 DNA is TGTGCCAGCAGTGAGGAGACTAGCGGCTACAATGAGCAGTTCTTC.

This clonotype was seen ten or more times. This sequence joins TRBV29-1 and TRBJ2-5, with 7 bases identical to TRBD2. V shed 0 bases and J 2 bases; nucleotides not matched to a gene: 6. The CDR3 consists of 15 residues. The germline V gene encodes CDR1 SQVTM and CDR2 ANQGSEA. The CDR3 sequence: CSVEEGGSEQETQYF. CDR3 DNA sequence: TGCAGCGTTGAAGAGGGAGGGAGTGAACAAGAGACCCAGTACTTC.

This clonotype was observed a few times. V gene TRBV11-2 combines with J gene TRBJ1-1, with D tentatively TRBD1 (6 bases). The CDR3 consists of 15 residues. Deletions cut 2 bases from V and 0 bases from J, with 10 bases between. The germline V gene encodes CDR1 SGHAT and CDR2 FQNNGV. CDR3: CASSLWDNMNTEAFF. CDR3 DNA sequence: TGTGCCAGCAGCTTATGGGACAACATGAACACTGAAGCTTTCTTT.

The gene calls are TRBV29-1 and TRBJ2-1; 9 positions agree with TRBD2. After removal of 4 bases from V and 1 base from J, the junction contained 17 bases not matched to a gene. This CDR3 has 19 residues. From germline, CDR1 is SQVTM and CDR2 ANQGSEA. The CDR3 DNA reads as TGCAGCGTTGGCCCTTGGGGAACGGGCGGGAGGGCGTCCTACAATGAGCAGTTCTTC. This sequence encodes CSVGPWGTGGRASYNEQFF.